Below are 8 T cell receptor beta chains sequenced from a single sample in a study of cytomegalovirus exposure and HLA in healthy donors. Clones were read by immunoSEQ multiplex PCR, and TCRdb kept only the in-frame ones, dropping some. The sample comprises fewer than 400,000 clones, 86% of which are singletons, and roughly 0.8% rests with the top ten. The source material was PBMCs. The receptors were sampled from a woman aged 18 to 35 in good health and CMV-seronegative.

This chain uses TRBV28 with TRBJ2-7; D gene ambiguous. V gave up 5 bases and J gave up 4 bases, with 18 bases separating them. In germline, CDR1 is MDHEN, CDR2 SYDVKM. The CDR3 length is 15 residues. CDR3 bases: TGTGCCAGCAGTCTCCCTAGATCAGCAAGGTACGAGCAGTACTTC. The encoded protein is CASSLPRSARYEQYF.

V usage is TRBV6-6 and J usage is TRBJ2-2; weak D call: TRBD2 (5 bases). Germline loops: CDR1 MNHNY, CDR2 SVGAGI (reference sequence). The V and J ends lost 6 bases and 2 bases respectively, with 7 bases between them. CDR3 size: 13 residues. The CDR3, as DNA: TGTGCCAGCAGAGGACTCAACACCGGGGAGCTGTTTTTT. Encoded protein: CASRGLNTGELFF.

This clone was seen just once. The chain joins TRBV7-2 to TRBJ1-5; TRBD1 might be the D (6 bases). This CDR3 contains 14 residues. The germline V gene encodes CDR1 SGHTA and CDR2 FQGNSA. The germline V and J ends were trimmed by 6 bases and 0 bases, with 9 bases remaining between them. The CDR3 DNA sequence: TGTGCCAGCAGGCCAGGGGCTAGCAATCAGCCCCAGCATTTT. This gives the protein CASRPGASNQPQHF.

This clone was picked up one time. The CDR3 DNA sequence: TGTGCCAGCAGTCCGACAGCTGAAGCTTTCTTT. It specifies CASSPTAEAFF. This chain connects TRBV6-6 to TRBJ1-1; D is possibly TRBD1 (5 bases). Germline values: CDR1 MNHNY, CDR2 SVGAGI (reference sequence). Trimming took off 5 bases at V and 6 bases at J, with 7 bases between the two ends. The CDR3 covers 11 residues.

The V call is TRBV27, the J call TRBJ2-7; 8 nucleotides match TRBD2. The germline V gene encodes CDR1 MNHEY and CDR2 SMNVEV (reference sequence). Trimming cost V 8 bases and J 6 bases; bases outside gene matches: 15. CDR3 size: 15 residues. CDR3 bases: TGTGCCAGCCGAAAGCGACAGGAGCTAGCGGGCGAGCAGTACTTC. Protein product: CASRKRQELAGEQYF.

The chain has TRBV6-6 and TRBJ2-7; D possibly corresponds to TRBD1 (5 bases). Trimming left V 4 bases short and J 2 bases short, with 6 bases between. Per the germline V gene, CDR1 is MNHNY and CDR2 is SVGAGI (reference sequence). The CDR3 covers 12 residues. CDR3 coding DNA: TGTGCCAGCAGTTCGACAGCCTACGAGCAGTACTTC. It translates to CASSSTAYEQYF.

As DNA, the CDR3 is TGCGCCAGCAGTCCGAGCGGGCTAGGGGGCACAGATACGCAGTATTTT. Amino acid sequence: CASSPSGLGGTDTQYF. The rearrangement uses TRBV23-1 and TRBJ2-3; possible D gene TRBD2, 6 bases. TRBV23-1 is known as an ORF, though its function is uncertain. The CDR3 is made up of 16 amino acids. Trimming left V 4 bases short and J 1 base short, with 15 bases between.

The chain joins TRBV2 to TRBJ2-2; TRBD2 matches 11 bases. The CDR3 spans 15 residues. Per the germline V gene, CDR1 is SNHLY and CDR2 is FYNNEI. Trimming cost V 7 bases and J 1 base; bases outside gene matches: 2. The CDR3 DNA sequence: TGTGCCAGCATGGGGACTAGCGGGAACACCGGGGAGCTGTTTTTT. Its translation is CASMGTSGNTGELFF. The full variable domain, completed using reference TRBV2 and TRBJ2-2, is EPEVTQTPSHQVTQMGQEVILRCVPISNHLYFYWYRQILGQKVEFLVSFYNNEISEKSEIFDDQFSVERPDGSNFTLKIRSTKLEDSAMYFCASMGTSGNTGELFFGEGSRLTVL.